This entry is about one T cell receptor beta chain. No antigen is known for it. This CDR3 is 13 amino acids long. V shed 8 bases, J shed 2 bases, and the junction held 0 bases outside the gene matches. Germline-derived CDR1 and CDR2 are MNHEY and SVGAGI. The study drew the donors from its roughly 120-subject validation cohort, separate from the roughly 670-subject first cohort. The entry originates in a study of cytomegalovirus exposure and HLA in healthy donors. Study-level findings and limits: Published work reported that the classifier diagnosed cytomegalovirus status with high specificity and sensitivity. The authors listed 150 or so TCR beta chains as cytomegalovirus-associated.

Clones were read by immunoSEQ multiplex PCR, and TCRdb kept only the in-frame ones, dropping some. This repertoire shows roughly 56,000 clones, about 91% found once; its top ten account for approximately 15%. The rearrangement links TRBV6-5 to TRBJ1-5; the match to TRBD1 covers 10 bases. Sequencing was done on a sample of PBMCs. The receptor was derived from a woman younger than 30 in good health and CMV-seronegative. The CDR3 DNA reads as TGTGCCAGCGGGACAGGGGGCAATCAGCCCCAGCATTTT. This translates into CASGTGGNQPQHF.